The 26 T cell receptor beta chains in this list originate from one sample, sequenced in a study of T-cell reconstitution after alpha-beta-depleted transplantation in children. A library of TCRbeta sequences, prepared with unique molecular identifiers, was generated. TCRdb fed the PCR reads into MiXCR, producing one record per CDR3 protein. The sample has 750,000 to 950,000 distinct CDR3 sequences, around 17% seen once. This material consisted of PBMCs, mostly from graft donor cells, taken 360 days after TCRalphabeta/CD19-depleted stem cell transplant. The receptors were gathered from a male patient younger than 18 who had a stem cell transplant for acute lymphoblastic leukemia, so the T cells may come from the graft donor.

The chain carries TRBV4-2 and TRBJ2-5; 10 bases align to TRBD2. Germline CDR1 LGHNA, CDR2 YNFKEQ. V shed 0 bases and J 5 bases; nucleotides not matched to a gene: 9. This CDR3 has 17 residues. As DNA, the CDR3 is TGTGCCAGCAGCCAAGAGACACTAGCGGGGCCTTTGGAGACCCAGTACTTC. It specifies CASSQETLAGPLETQYF.

The chain employs TRBV21-1 and TRBJ1-1. TRBV21-1 is given as a pseudogene. This CDR3 is built from 18 residues. The chain's CDR3 is CASRHSYPRALMNTEAFF. The CDR3 DNA reads TGTGCCAGCAGGCACAGTTACCCTCGAGCACTTATGAACACTGAAGCTTTCTTT.

This clonotype was counted ten times or more. The rearrangement joins TRBV5-1 to TRBJ1-1; 7 bases line up with TRBD1. After removal of 6 bases from V and 1 base from J, the junction contained 6 bases not matched to a gene. This CDR3 region has 14 residues. Germline lookup yields CDR1 SGHRS and CDR2 YFSETQ. The CDR3 is CASTRQGRNTEAFF. DNA of the CDR3: TGCGCCAGCACCCGACAGGGCAGGAACACTGAAGCTTTCTTT. The variable domain in full, completed from reference TRBV5-1 and TRBJ1-1, reads KAGVTQTPRYLIKTRGQQVTLSCSPISGHRSVSWYQQTPGQGLQFLFEYFSETQRNKGNFPGRFSGRQFSNSRSEMNVSTLELGDSALYLCASTRQGRNTEAFFGQGTRLTVV.

J is TRBJ1-1 and V is TRBV5-1; D unresolved. Germline loops: CDR1 SGHRS, CDR2 YFSETQ. The CDR3 has 14 amino acids. V lost 3 bases and J 0 bases, leaving 9 bases between the germline ends. CDR3 sequence reads: CASSYALMNTEAFF. In DNA, the CDR3 is TGCGCCAGCAGCTACGCACTGATGAACACTGAAGCTTTCTTT.

The chain recombines TRBV6-4 with TRBJ2-1; possible D gene TRBD2, 6 bases. The germline CDR1 and CDR2 sequences are MRHNA and SNTAGT. The CDR3 is 17 amino acids. V gave up 0 bases and J gave up 7 bases, with 19 bases separating them. CDR3 in amino acids: CASSDSKGTQLLNEQFF. The DNA for the CDR3 is TGTGCCAGCAGTGACTCGAAAGGGACTCAACTTTTAAATGAGCAGTTCTTC.

This clonotype has only a few counts. This chain links TRBV12-3 or TRBV12-4 with TRBJ2-2; D unclear. The ends were cut back, 10 bases at V and 3 bases at J, with 24 bases in the middle. This CDR3 is built from 17 residues. Written as DNA, the CDR3 is TGTGCCACGGCAAGATCACGCGCAAGTTTTGACACCGGGGAGCTGTTTTTT. Translating it yields CATARSRASFDTGELFF.

This clonotype was seen more than once but under ten times. The CDR3 spells CASSLEGFGTYEQYF. The DNA for the CDR3 is TGTGCCAGCAGCTTAGAGGGGTTCGGAACCTACGAGCAGTACTTC. The rearrangement uses TRBV6-5 and TRBJ2-7; D might be TRBD1 or TRBD2, each matching 5 bases. Looked up from germline, CDR1 is MNHEY and CDR2 is SVGAGI. This CDR3 spans 15 amino acids. V was clipped by 6 bases and J by 2 bases, with 17 bases between them.

This clonotype was detected a few times. This chain links TRBV5-1 with TRBJ2-7; D unresolved. Trimming stripped 0 bases from V and 0 bases from J, with 10 bases between. The CDR3 is 15 residues long. CDR1 is SGHRS and CDR2 is YFSETQ in the germline V gene. The CDR3 DNA reads TGCGCCAGCAGCTTGGTGGCCGCGAGCTCCTACGAGCAGTACTTC. It translates to CASSLVAASSYEQYF.

In its sample, this clonotype was seen a few times. The chain has TRBV12-3 or TRBV12-4 and TRBJ1-2; D remains ambiguous. The V gene lost 2 bases and the J gene lost 5 bases, with 9 bases spanning the gap. The CDR3 loop spans 13 amino acids. CDR3 region: CASSLSKVYGYTF. The DNA for the CDR3 is TGTGCCAGCAGTTTATCAAAGGTTTATGGCTACACCTTC.

The V and J genes are TRBV7-9 and TRBJ2-3, with 8 bases fitting TRBD2. CDR1 and CDR2 (germline): SEHNR, FQNEAQ (reference sequence). The CDR3 length is 15 residues. V lost 5 bases, J lost 4 bases, and 8 bases stayed unmatched. DNA for the CDR3: TGTGCCAGCAGCCCGGAACCAGCGGGAGCAGATACGCAGTATTTT. This translates into CASSPEPAGADTQYF.

The V and J genes are TRBV13 and TRBJ2-5; tentative D call: TRBD1 (5 bases). CDR1 and CDR2 from the germline V gene are PRHDT and FYEKMQ (reference sequence). CDR3 length: 17 residues. V lost 1 base to trimming and J lost 5 bases, with 20 bases between them. CDR3 in DNA: TGTGCCAGCAGCTTAGAGGGGCGTGCAAGTACCGATGAGACCCAGTACTTC. Amino acid sequence: CASSLEGRASTDETQYF.

This clonotype has just a few counts. The chain combines TRBV20-1 with TRBJ1-1; perhaps TRBD1 as D (6 bases). This CDR3 has 14 residues. Between the trimmed V and J ends, which lost 1 base and 1 base, there was a span of 10 bases. The germline V gene encodes CDR1 DFQATT and CDR2 SNEGSKA (reference sequence). The CDR3 coding sequence is TGCAGTGCTAGAGTGAGGGGGAGGAACACTGAAGCTTTCTTT. Residues: CSARVRGRNTEAFF.

This clonotype was observed many times. V is TRBV6-1 and J is TRBJ2-3, with 9 bases that match TRBD2. Germline assignment: CDR1 MNHNS and CDR2 SASEGT. This CDR3 spans 14 amino acids. V was pared by 8 bases and J by 1 base, with 4 bases of the junction left unmatched. Written as DNA, the CDR3 is TGTGCCAGCGTAGCGGGAGAAGGCACAGATACGCAGTATTTT. It specifies CASVAGEGTDTQYF.

The V and J genes are TRBV20-1 and TRBJ2-5; TRBD2 might be the D (5 bases). CDR1 DFQATT and CDR2 SNEGSKA come from the germline V gene (reference sequence). This CDR3 region has 18 residues. V was clipped by 2 bases and J by 5 bases, with 27 bases between them. The CDR3 nucleotides are TGCAGTGCTAGACAGCTCTCGGGGTACGACCCCTCGGGGGAGACCCAGTACTTC. Encoded protein: CSARQLSGYDPSGETQYF.

The chain employs TRBV20-1 and TRBJ1-2; 12 bases are shared with TRBD1. Trimming removed 5 bases from V and 8 bases from J; junction bases left unmatched: 6. Germline values: CDR1 DFQATT, CDR2 SNEGSKA (reference sequence). The CDR3 sequence is 13 residues long. The CDR3 spells CSAGTGGKGGYTF. The CDR3 nucleotides read TGCAGTGCTGGGACAGGGGGCAAGGGAGGCTACACCTTC.

There are a few counts of this clonotype. V and J are TRBV11-2 and TRBJ2-7; 7 bases map to TRBD2. CDR3 size: 15 residues. Trimming removed 1 base from V and 4 bases from J; junction bases left unmatched: 7. Germline V lookup: CDR1 SGHAT, CDR2 FQNNGV. The CDR3 region is CASSLGWREIYEQYF. The CDR3, as DNA: TGTGCCAGCAGCTTAGGGTGGCGGGAGATTTACGAGCAGTACTTC.

Turning to this clonotype: The junction departs from the called germline gene at one end, perhaps through a read error. The chain couples TRBV5-1 to TRBJ2-7; possible D gene TRBD2, 5 bases. This CDR3 has 19 amino acids. CDR1 and CDR2 (germline): SGHRS, YFSETQ. The CDR3 sequence is CASSSSAGSALIMSSEQYF. CDR3 DNA: TGCGCCAGCAGCTCGTCGGCGGGCTCTGCCCTAATCATGTCCTCCGAGCAGTACTTC.

J is TRBJ1-1 and V is TRBV15; D not certain. The V end lost 2 bases, the J end lost 1 base, and 14 bases lay between the germline ends. The germline V gene has CDR1 LNHNV and CDR2 YYDKDF (reference sequence). The CDR3 contains 16 residues. This CDR3 reads CATSRNPGHTNTEAFF. The CDR3 coding sequence is TGTGCCACCAGCAGAAACCCTGGGCATACGAACACTGAAGCTTTCTTT.

This clonotype was recorded a few times. V and J are TRBV6-5 and TRBJ2-7; perhaps TRBD2 as D (6 bases). The CDR3 is 16 amino acids. Deletions cut 0 bases from V and 7 bases from J, with 19 bases between. Germline V gives CDR1 MNHEY, CDR2 SVGAGI. CDR3 in amino acids: CASSYSPGLLSREQYF. DNA of the CDR3: TGTGCCAGCAGTTACTCCCCGGGACTCCTATCACGTGAGCAGTACTTC.

J is TRBJ2-7 and V is TRBV20-1; the D call may be TRBD1 or TRBD2 (5 bases each). CDR3 size: 13 residues. Trimming took 3 bases from V and 0 from J, leaving 9 bases between them. The germline gives CDR1 DFQATT, CDR2 SNEGSKA (reference sequence). The CDR3 DNA follows: TGCAGTGCTAGGGGGGATGGCTCCTACGAGCAGTACTTC. This sequence encodes CSARGDGSYEQYF.

This clonotype was detected only a few times. This chain joins TRBV18 and TRBJ2-5; 11 nucleotides align to TRBD2. Germline V gene data show CDR1 as KGHSH and CDR2 as LQKENI. This CDR3 spans 16 amino acids. Trimming at V came to 0 bases and at J to 1 base, leaving 1 base not matched to a gene. This CDR3 is CASSPPSGRAQETQYF. In nucleotides, the CDR3 is TGTGCCAGCTCACCACCTAGCGGGAGGGCCCAAGAGACCCAGTACTTC.

The chain has TRBV7-9 and TRBJ2-3; TRBD1 aligns across 8 bases. This CDR3 spans 16 amino acids. From germline, CDR1 is SEHNR and CDR2 FQNEAQ (reference sequence). V lost 2 bases and J lost 3; bases outside the gene matches: 7. The CDR3 spells CASSLSQGAQTDTQYF. CDR3 DNA: TGTGCCAGCAGCTTATCTCAGGGGGCGCAGACAGATACGCAGTATTTT.

As concerns this clonotype: The CDR3 does not close with the conserved phenylalanine or tryptophan, likely indicating a read error. DNA of the CDR3: TGTGCCAGCAGCTTGGTTACAGGGCAGACTGAAGCTTTCGTT. Translation: CASSLVTGQTEAFV. This chain links TRBV7-9 with TRBJ1-1; weak D call: TRBD1 (6 bases). CDR1 and CDR2 from the germline V gene are SEHNR and FQNEAQ (reference sequence). The CDR3 has 14 residues. The V and J ends lost 3 bases and 5 bases respectively, with 13 bases between them.

This clonotype was detected a few times. V usage is TRBV29-1 and J usage is TRBJ1-2; perhaps TRBD1 as D (5 bases). The germline V gene has CDR1 SQVTM and CDR2 ANQGSEA. With 6 bases removed from V and 3 bases from J, the gap between germline ends came to 23 bases. This CDR3 is 16 amino acids long. This CDR3 reads CSVEGIPPHSYYGYTF. The CDR3 bases are TGCAGCGTAGAGGGGATTCCACCCCACTCCTACTATGGCTACACCTTC.

This clonotype came up a few times. This chain links TRBV25-1 with TRBJ2-1, with TRBD1 matching 8 bases. Trimming removed 5 bases from V and 8 bases from J; junction bases left unmatched: 11. Germline CDR1 MGHDK, CDR2 SYGVNS. The CDR3 totals 15 residues. The CDR3 spells CASSTAGQGRDEQFF. CDR3 DNA sequence: TGTGCCAGCAGTACCGCCGGACAGGGTCGGGATGAGCAGTTCTTC.

This clonotype has only a few counts. The V call is TRBV20-1, the J call TRBJ2-7; 12 nucleotides agree with TRBD2. Trimming took 2 bases from V and 6 from J; bases not matched to a gene: 8. The CDR3 runs 15 residues. The V gene's germline CDR1 is DFQATT and CDR2 SNEGSKA (reference sequence). The CDR3 DNA follows: TGCAGTGCTAGACCCCCGCTAGCGGGAGGGCCCGAGCAGTACTTC. Its translation is CSARPPLAGGPEQYF.